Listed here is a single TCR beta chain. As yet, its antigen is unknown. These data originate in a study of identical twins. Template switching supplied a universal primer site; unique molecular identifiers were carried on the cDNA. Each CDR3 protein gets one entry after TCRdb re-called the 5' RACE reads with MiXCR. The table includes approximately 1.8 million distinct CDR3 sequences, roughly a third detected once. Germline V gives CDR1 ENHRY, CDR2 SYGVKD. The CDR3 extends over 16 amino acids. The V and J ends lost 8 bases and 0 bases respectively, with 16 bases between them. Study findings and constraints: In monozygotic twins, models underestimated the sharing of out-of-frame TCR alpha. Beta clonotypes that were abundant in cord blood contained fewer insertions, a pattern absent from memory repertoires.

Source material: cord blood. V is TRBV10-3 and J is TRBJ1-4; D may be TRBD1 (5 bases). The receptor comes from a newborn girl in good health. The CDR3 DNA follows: TGTGCCATCCGTGCGAATGGGGGGGCAACTAATGAAAAACTGTTTTTT. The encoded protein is CAIRANGGATNEKLFF.